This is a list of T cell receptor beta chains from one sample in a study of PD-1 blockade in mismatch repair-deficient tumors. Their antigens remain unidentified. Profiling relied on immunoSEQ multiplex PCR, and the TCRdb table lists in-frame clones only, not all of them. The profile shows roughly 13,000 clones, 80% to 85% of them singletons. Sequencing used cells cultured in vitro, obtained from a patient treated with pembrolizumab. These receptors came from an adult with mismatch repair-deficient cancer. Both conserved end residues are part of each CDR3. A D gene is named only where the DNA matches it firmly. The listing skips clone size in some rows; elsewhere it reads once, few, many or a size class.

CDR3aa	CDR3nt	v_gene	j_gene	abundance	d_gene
CASSLRGQVNTEAFF	TGTGCCAGCAGTTTAAGGGGACAGGTGAACACTGAAGCTTTCTTT	TRBV28	TRBJ1-1	.	TRBD1
CAELTSGTREYF	TGCGCCGAATTGACCTCCGGGACTAGAGAGTACTTC	TRBV10-1	TRBJ2-5	.	TRBD2
CASSSGLAGGIQETQYF	TGTGCCAGCAGTTCGGGACTAGCGGGAGGGATTCAAGAGACCCAGTACTTC	TRBV7-3	TRBJ2-5	once	TRBD2
CASSDPRESKNIQYF	TGTGCCAGCAGCGACCCCCGGGAATCCAAAAACATTCAGTACTTC	TRBV11-2	TRBJ2-4	.	.
CASIRGTGGYEQYF	TGTGCCAGCATTCGCGGGACAGGGGGCTACGAGCAGTACTTC	TRBV6-6	TRBJ2-7	.	TRBD1
CASSESSGYNEQFF	TGCGCCAGCAGTGAGTCCAGCGGATACAATGAGCAGTTCTTC	TRBV10-1	TRBJ2-1	.	.
CASSFQIRPRDHTDTQYF	TGTGCCAGCAGTTTTCAAATTCGGCCCCGGGACCACACAGATACGCAGTATTTT	TRBV21-1	TRBJ2-3	.	.
CASTRFSTDTQYF	TGTGCCAGCACCCGGTTCAGCACAGATACGCAGTATTTT	TRBV28	TRBJ2-3	.	.
CASSALRGGTEAFF	TGTGCCAGCAGTGCCCTACGAGGGGGCACTGAAGCTTTCTTT	TRBV6-1	TRBJ1-1	.	.
CASSFRDSSTDTQYF	TGTGCCAGTAGTTTCCGGGACAGTAGCACAGATACGCAGTATTTT	TRBV19	TRBJ2-3	.	TRBD1
CASTILAGVSEQFF	TGTGCCAGCACCATTTTAGCGGGAGTGAGTGAGCAGTTCTTC	TRBV6-5	TRBJ2-1	.	TRBD2
CASSLNGGDTGELFF	TGTGCCAGCAGCTTAAACGGAGGGGACACCGGGGAGCTGTTTTTT	TRBV7-3	TRBJ2-2	.	.
CASSWRRAATNEKLFF	TGTGCCAGCAGTTGGCGACGGGCTGCAACTAATGAAAAACTGTTTTTT	TRBV27	TRBJ1-4	.	.
CASSLGQSYNEQFF	TGTGCCAGCAGTTTAGGACAGTCCTACAATGAGCAGTTCTTC	TRBV27	TRBJ2-1	.	.
CASRLDGSGANVLTF	TGCGCCAGCAGGTTGGACGGCTCTGGGGCCAACGTCCTGACTTTC	TRBV5-1	TRBJ2-6	.	.
CASSPFYDEQFF	TGTGCCAGCAGTCCCTTCTACGATGAGCAGTTCTTC	TRBV28	TRBJ2-1	.	.
CASSSQIAPGANVLTF	TGTGCCAGCAGTTCCCAAATAGCACCTGGGGCCAACGTCCTGACTTTC	TRBV28	TRBJ2-6	.	.
CASSTSEGRNTEAFF	TGTGCCAGCAGTACTTCTGAGGGGAGGAACACTGAAGCTTTCTTT	TRBV6-6	TRBJ1-1	.	.
CASTWTVNTEAFF	TGTGCCAGCACCTGGACAGTGAACACTGAAGCTTTCTTT	TRBV6-1	TRBJ1-1	.	.
CASSLLAGGGTDTQYF	TGTGCCAGCAGCTTGCTGGCAGGTGGGGGCACAGATACGCAGTATTTT	TRBV5-6	TRBJ2-3	.	.
CASSLESGRTYEQYF	TGTGCCAGCAGCTTAGAGTCCGGCCGGACCTACGAGCAGTACTTC	TRBV7-2	TRBJ2-7	.	.
CASSEGAGGPGEQYF	TGTGCCAGCAGTGAGGGAGCGGGAGGGCCGGGTGAGCAGTACTTC	TRBV2	TRBJ2-7	.	TRBD2
CASSFTGGNQPQHF	TGTGCCAGCAGCTTCACAGGGGGCAATCAGCCCCAGCATTTT	TRBV7-8	TRBJ1-5	once	TRBD1
CASSAPRKGQGYNEQFF	TGTGCCAGCAGCGCCCCACGGAAGGGACAGGGCTACAATGAGCAGTTCTTC	TRBV9	TRBJ2-1	.	TRBD1
CASSLNPRGLGNYNEQFF	TGTGCCAGCAGTTTAAATCCTAGGGGTCTGGGCAACTACAATGAGCAGTTCTTC	TRBV27	TRBJ2-1	.	.
CASSQALAGVFYEQYF	TGTGCCAGCAGCCAAGCACTAGCGGGAGTATTCTACGAGCAGTACTTC	TRBV14	TRBJ2-7	few	TRBD2
CASSPRGALGNEQFF	TGTGCCAGCTCACCACGGGGGGCCTTGGGCAATGAGCAGTTCTTC	TRBV18	TRBJ2-1	.	.
CASSEQGGQDEQYF	TGTGCCAGCAGTGAACAGGGGGGGCAGGACGAGCAGTACTTC	TRBV6-1	TRBJ2-7	.	.
CASSGGTGGYQETQYF	TGCGCCAGCAGTGGTGGGACAGGGGGGTACCAAGAGACCCAGTACTTC	TRBV5-1	TRBJ2-5	.	TRBD1
CASSNGVGNTIYF	TGTGCCAGCAGTAATGGGGTCGGAAACACCATATATTTT	TRBV9	TRBJ1-3	.	.
CASSVGLAGNEQYF	TGTGCCAGCAGCGTAGGTCTAGCGGGAAACGAGCAGTACTTC	TRBV9	TRBJ2-7	.	TRBD2
CASSPLSMDISEAFF	TGTGCCAGCTCACCACTTTCAATGGACATTTCGGAAGCTTTCTTT	TRBV18	TRBJ1-1	.	.
CASSLARGSTGELFF	TGTGCCAGCAGCTTGGCGAGGGGATCCACCGGGGAGCTGTTTTTT	TRBV5-4	TRBJ2-2	.	.
CASRNGQGINEKLFF	TGCGCCAGCAGGAATGGACAGGGGATTAATGAAAAACTGTTTTTT	TRBV5-1	TRBJ1-4	.	TRBD1
CASSFRDNYEQYF	TGTGCCAGCAGTTTTCGGGATAATTACGAGCAGTACTTC	TRBV28	TRBJ2-7	.	.
CSVERVDYNEQFF	TGCAGCGTTGAACGGGTTGACTACAATGAGCAGTTCTTC	TRBV29-1	TRBJ2-1	.	.